A selection of T cell receptor beta chains follows, all from one sample in a study of blood T cell repertoires in COVID-19. Profiling relied on immunoSEQ multiplex PCR, and the TCRdb table lists in-frame clones only, not all of them. The repertoire has approximately 490,000 clones, about 90% of them found once; the top ten carry 0.7%. The sample taken for sequencing was PBMCs or T cells enriched from blood (not recorded which). These TCRs come from a woman aged 18-29 years who had recovered from COVID-19. Both conserved end residues are part of each CDR3.

v_gene	j_gene	CDR3aa
TRBV18	TRBJ2-3	CASSPLGGQGDTQYF
TRBV6-2/TRBV6-3	TRBJ2-3	CASSYGAGEGTDTQYF
TRBV5-4	TRBJ2-7	CASSLGREQYF
TRBV6-4	TRBJ1-1	CASSLEVNTEAFF
TRBV13	TRBJ2-5	CASSRGVRGYQETQYF
TRBV3-1/TRBV3-2	TRBJ2-6	CASSQDGQGARVANVLTF
TRBV28	TRBJ2-5	CASTLSGGQETQYF
TRBV30	TRBJ1-2	CAWRVQQGAFNYGYTF
TRBV30	TRBJ1-6	CAWSLGTANSPLHF
TRBV2	TRBJ1-2	CASTEAPEGYTF
TRBV30	TRBJ1-2	CAWSVFGGAIPNYGYTF
TRBV7-6	TRBJ2-1	CASSFGSGGNNEQFF
TRBV2	TRBJ1-4	CASSPLDEKLFF
TRBV11-2	TRBJ2-5	CASSLGNTGVRKTQYF
TRBV11-2	TRBJ2-1	CASSPGVRDNEQFF
TRBV5-4	TRBJ1-4	CASSLDRDGEKLFF
TRBV2	TRBJ1-1	CASSGGGLPTTEAFF
TRBV24-1	TRBJ2-3	CATSAPRGTDTQYF
TRBV18	TRBJ1-2	CASSPALQGMGYTF
TRBV7-9	TRBJ1-4	CASSAPDRGIEKLFF
TRBV5-1	TRBJ2-5	CASSLVGGETQYF
TRBV6-5	TRBJ1-5	CASGLTGANNQPQHF
TRBV18	TRBJ2-1	CASSPLGQGEANEQFF
TRBV30	TRBJ1-1	CAWSVGVTTEAFF
TRBV5-1	TRBJ1-1	CASSRYRAGMNTEAFF
TRBV10-2	TRBJ1-6	CATRQANMGSPLHF
TRBV28	TRBJ1-2	CASSSPQSGTEGYGTF
TRBV29-1	TRBJ1-2	CSVVEQLYGYTF
TRBV2	TRBJ2-3	CASRRQGGTDTQYF
TRBV9	TRBJ1-6	CASSARDRSSYNSPLHF
TRBV27	TRBJ1-1	CASSLGQVETEAFF
TRBV5-1	TRBJ2-2	CASGPGQPTGELFF
TRBV7-9	TRBJ1-1	CASTPLRGGRMNTEAFF
TRBV25-1	TRBJ1-1	CASSEYGGRGAFF
TRBV5-4	TRBJ1-2	CASSLGSANYGYTF
TRBV27	TRBJ2-6	CASSPDRDKANVLTF
TRBV19	TRBJ1-5	CASSSQSGPYSNQPQHF